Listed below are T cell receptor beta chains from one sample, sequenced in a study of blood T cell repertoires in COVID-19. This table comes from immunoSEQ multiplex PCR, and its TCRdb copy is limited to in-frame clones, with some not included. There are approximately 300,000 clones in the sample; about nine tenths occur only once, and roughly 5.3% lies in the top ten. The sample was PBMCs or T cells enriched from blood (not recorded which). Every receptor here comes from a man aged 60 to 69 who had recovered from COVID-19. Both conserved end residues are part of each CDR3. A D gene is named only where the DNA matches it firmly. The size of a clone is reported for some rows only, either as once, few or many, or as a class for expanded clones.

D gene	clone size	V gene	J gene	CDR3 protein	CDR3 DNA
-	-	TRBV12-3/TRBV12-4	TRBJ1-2	CASSRDTNYGYTF	TGTGCCAGCAGTCGGGACACCAACTATGGCTACACCTTC
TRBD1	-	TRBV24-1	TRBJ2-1	CATSDPGTGGNEQFF	TGTGCCACCAGTGACCCCGGGACAGGGGGGAATGAGCAGTTCTTC
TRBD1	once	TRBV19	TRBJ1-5	CASSRFGTGVSNQPQHF	TGTGCCAGTAGTAGATTCGGGACAGGGGTTAGCAATCAGCCCCAGCATTTT
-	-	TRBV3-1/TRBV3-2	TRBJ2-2	CASSLSGGNGELFF	TGTGCCAGCAGCCTGTCGGGGGGCAACGGGGAGCTGTTTTTT
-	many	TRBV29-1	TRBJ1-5	CSVVEGSQPQHF	TGCAGCGTTGTGGAGGGAAGTCAGCCCCAGCATTTT
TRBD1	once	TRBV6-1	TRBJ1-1	CASSDRDRGLLNTEAFF	TGTGCCAGCAGTGACAGGGACAGGGGGTTATTAAACACTGAAGCTTTCTTT
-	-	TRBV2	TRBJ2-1	CASSGGTFYNEQFF	TGTGCCAGCAGTGGAGGAACTTTCTACAATGAGCAGTTCTTC
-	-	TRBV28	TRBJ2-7	CASSLPDWSSYEQYF	TGTGCCAGCAGTTTGCCGGACTGGAGCTCCTACGAGCAGTACTTC
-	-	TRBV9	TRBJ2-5	CASSVDPRGSQETQYF	TGTGCCAGCAGCGTAGACCCTAGGGGTTCACAAGAGACCCAGTACTTC
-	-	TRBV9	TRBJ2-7	CASSVDPDRPSYEQYF	TGTGCCAGCAGCGTAGATCCGGACAGACCCTCCTACGAGCAGTACTTC
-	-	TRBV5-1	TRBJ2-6	CASSLEPGAGANVLTF	TGCGCCAGCAGCTTGGAGCCAGGGGCTGGGGCCAACGTCCTGACTTTC
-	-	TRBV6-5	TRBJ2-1	CASSYSGEGEQFF	TGTGCCAGCAGTTACTCAGGGGAAGGTGAGCAGTTCTTC
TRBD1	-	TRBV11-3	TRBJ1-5	CASSHRGSNQPQHF	TGTGCCAGCAGCCACAGGGGGAGCAATCAGCCCCAGCATTTT
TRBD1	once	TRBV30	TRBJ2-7	CAWSVLPGQGAYEQYF	TGTGCCTGGAGTGTACTCCCGGGACAGGGTGCCTACGAGCAGTACTTC
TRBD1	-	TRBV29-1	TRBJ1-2	CSVPRTGGRYGYTF	TGCAGCGTTCCCAGGACAGGGGGTCGCTATGGCTACACCTTC
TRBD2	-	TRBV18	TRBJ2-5	CASSPPELAGVETQYF	TGTGCCAGCTCACCACCGGAACTAGCGGGAGTAGAGACCCAGTACTTC
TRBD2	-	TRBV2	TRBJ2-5	CASSEAARGGTSGETQYF	TGTGCCAGCAGTGAAGCGGCCAGGGGCGGGACTAGCGGCGAGACCCAGTACTTC
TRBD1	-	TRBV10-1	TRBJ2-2	CASRQGATGELFF	TGCGCCAGCCGACAGGGGGCCACCGGGGAGCTGTTTTTT
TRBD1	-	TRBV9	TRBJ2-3	CASSATPGTGGTDTQYF	TGTGCCAGCAGCGCGACACCGGGAACAGGGGGAACAGATACGCAGTATTTT
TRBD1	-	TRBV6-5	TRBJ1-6	CASSYRGQDHSPLHF	TGTGCCAGCAGTTACCGCGGACAGGACCATTCACCCCTCCACTTT
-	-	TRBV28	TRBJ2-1	CASSLLYNEQFF	TGTGCCAGCAGCCTCTTATACAATGAGCAGTTCTTC
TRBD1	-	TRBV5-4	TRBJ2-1	CASSPNRQGAIYEQFF	TGTGCCAGCAGCCCCAATCGACAGGGGGCTATCTATGAGCAGTTCTTC
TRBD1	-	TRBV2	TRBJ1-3	CATGTGIGLAGNTIYF	TGTGCCACCGGGACAGGAATAGGATTGGCTGGAAACACCATATATTTT
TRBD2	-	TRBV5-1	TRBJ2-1	CASSLVSAGGLNEQFF	TGCGCCAGCAGCTTGGTTTCAGCGGGAGGGCTCAATGAGCAGTTCTTC
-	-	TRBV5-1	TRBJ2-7	CASSSGGRYEQYF	TGCGCCAGCAGCTCGGGGGGCCGCTACGAGCAGTACTTC
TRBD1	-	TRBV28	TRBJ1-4	CASSLRTGGVPRGEKLFF	TGTGCCAGCAGTCTGAGGACAGGGGGGGTCCCTAGGGGAGAAAAACTGTTTTTT
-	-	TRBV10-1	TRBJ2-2	CASSEIVGGTGELFF	TGCGCCAGCAGTGAGATTGTGGGGGGCACCGGGGAGCTGTTTTTT
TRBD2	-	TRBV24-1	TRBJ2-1	CATSDQRTSGPTNEQFF	TGTGCCACCAGTGATCAAAGGACTAGCGGGCCCACCAATGAGCAGTTCTTC
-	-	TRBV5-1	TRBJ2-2	CASSLTGNPGELFF	TGCGCCAGCAGCTTGACAGGGAACCCCGGGGAGCTGTTTTTT
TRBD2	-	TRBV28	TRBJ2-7	CASSGTSVYEQYF	TGTGCCAGCTCCGGGACTAGCGTGTACGAGCAGTACTTC
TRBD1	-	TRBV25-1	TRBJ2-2	CASSVRGQGNTGELFF	TGTGCCAGCAGTGTACGGGGACAGGGGAACACCGGGGAGCTGTTTTTT
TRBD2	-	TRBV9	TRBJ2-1	CASSATGTSGRNEQFF	TGTGCCAGCAGCGCAACCGGGACTAGCGGGAGGAATGAGCAGTTCTTC
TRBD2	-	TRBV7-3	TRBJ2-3	CASSRGTSGFTDTQYF	TGTGCCAGCAGCAGAGGGACTAGCGGATTCACAGATACGCAGTATTTT
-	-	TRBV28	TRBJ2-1	CASRIYNEQFF	TGTGCCAGCAGAATATACAATGAGCAGTTCTTC
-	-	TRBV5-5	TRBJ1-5	CASSRVGVSNQPQHF	TGTGCCAGCAGCCGTGTCGGGGTTAGCAATCAGCCCCAGCATTTT
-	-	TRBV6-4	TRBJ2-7	CASSGGIPNYEQYF	TGTGCCAGCAGTGGAGGGATTCCAAACTACGAGCAGTACTTC
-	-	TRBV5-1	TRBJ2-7	CASSLEVTYEQYF	TGCGCCAGCAGCTTGGAGGTGACTTACGAGCAGTACTTC
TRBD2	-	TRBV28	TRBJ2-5	CASSQGLAGALAGETQYF	TGTGCCAGCAGTCAAGGACTAGCGGGGGCCCTGGCCGGGGAGACCCAGTACTTC
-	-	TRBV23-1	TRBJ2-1	CASSQSGYNEQFF	TGCGCCAGCAGTCAATCCGGGTACAATGAGCAGTTCTTC
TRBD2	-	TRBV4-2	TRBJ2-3	CASSQEGPAGGSTDTQYF	TGTGCCAGCAGCCAAGAAGGCCCAGCGGGAGGAAGCACAGATACGCAGTATTTT
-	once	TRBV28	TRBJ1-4	CASSADTSGKLFF	TGTGCCAGCAGTGCTGATACGTCGGGGAAACTGTTTTTT
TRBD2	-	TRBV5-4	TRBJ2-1	CASSSPSGERDEQFF	TGTGCCAGCAGCTCACCTAGCGGAGAGCGGGATGAGCAGTTCTTC
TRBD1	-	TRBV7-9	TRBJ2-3	CASSARQGGTDTQYF	TGTGCCAGCAGCGCAAGACAGGGGGGCACAGATACGCAGTATTTT
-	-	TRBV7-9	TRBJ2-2	CASSRGAANTGELFF	TGTGCCAGCAGCCGCGGGGCAGCGAACACCGGGGAGCTGTTTTTT
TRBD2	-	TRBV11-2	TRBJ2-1	CASSLVLAGYNEQFF	TGTGCCAGCAGCTTAGTGCTAGCGGGGTACAATGAGCAGTTCTTC
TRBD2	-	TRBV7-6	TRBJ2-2	CASSPRTSGNVAGELFF	TGTGCCAGCAGCCCCCGGACTAGCGGGAATGTTGCCGGGGAGCTGTTTTTT
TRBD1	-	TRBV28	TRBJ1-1	CASRGGQGGGTEAFF	TGTGCCAGCAGGGGAGGACAGGGTGGTGGGACTGAAGCTTTCTTT
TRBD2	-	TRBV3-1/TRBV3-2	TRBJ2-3	CASSQREGTDTQYF	TGTGCCAGCAGCCAAAGGGAGGGTACAGATACGCAGTATTTT
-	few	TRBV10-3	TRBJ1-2	CAISELQLSYGYTF	TGTGCCATCAGTGAGTTACAGCTAAGCTATGGCTACACCTTC
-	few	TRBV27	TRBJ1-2	CASTPHKFTTNYGYTF	TGTGCCAGCACCCCACATAAATTTACGACTAACTATGGCTACACCTTC
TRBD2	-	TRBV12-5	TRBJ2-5	CASTSGSEGWETQYF	TGTGCTAGTACCAGCGGGAGTGAAGGTTGGGAGACCCAGTACTTC
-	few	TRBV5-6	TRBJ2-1	CASSLFSRTGNEQFF	TGTGCCAGCAGCTTGTTTTCCAGGACTGGCAATGAGCAGTTCTTC
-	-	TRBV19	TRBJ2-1	CASSIGPLIPSEQFF	TGTGCCAGTAGTATTGGGCCGTTGATCCCCTCTGAGCAGTTCTTC
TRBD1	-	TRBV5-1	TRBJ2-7	CASSLAQGQVPYEQYF	TGCGCCAGCAGCTTGGCGCAGGGACAGGTTCCCTACGAGCAGTACTTC
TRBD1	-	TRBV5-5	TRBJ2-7	CASSSGQGLYEQYF	TGTGCCAGCAGCTCGGGACAGGGATTGTACGAGCAGTACTTC
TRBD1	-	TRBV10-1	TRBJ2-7	CASSRDRAYEQYF	TGCGCCAGCAGCCGGGACAGGGCCTACGAGCAGTACTTC